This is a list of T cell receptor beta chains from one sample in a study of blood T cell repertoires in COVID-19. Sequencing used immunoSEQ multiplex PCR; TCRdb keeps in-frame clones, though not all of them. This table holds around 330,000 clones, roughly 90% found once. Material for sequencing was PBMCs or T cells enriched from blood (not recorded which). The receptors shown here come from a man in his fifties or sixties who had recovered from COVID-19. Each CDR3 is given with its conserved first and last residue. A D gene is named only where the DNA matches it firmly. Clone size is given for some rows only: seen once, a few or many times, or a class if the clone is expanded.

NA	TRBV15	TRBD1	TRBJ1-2	TGTGCCACCAGCAGAGAAACAGGGGGCTATGGCTACACCTTC	CATSRETGGYGYTF
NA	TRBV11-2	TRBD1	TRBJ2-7	TGTGCCAGCAGCGCAATACAGGGGGCCTCCTACGAGCAGTACTTC	CASSAIQGASYEQYF
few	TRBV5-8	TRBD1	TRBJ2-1	TGTGCCAGCAGCCTGACAGGGACTGAGCAGTTCTTC	CASSLTGTEQFF
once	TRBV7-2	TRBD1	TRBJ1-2	TGTGCCAGTGTGCAGGGGGCTGGGGGTGGCTACACCTTC	CASVQGAGGGYTF
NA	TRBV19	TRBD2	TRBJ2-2	TGTGCCAGTAGTTTATCCTCCGGGACTAGTTTATCAGCCGGGGAGCTGTTTTTT	CASSLSSGTSLSAGELFF
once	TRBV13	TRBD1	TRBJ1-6	TGTGCCAGCAGCTTCCGGGACAGAAATTCACCCCTCCACTTT	CASSFRDRNSPLHF
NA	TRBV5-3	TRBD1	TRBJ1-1	TGTGCCAGAATCTGCGACAGGGGGGCTAACACTGAAGCTTTCTTT	CARICDRGANTEAFF
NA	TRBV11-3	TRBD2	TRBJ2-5	TGTGCCAGCAGCATACCTAGCGGGCTTCAAGAGACCCAGTACTTC	CASSIPSGLQETQYF
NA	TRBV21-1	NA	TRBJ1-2	TGTGCCAGCACCAAAAGCCCTAACTATGGCTACACCTTC	CASTKSPNYGYTF
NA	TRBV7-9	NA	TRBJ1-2	TGTGCCAGCAGCTTATCACAGCGGAATGGCTACACCTTC	CASSLSQRNGYTF
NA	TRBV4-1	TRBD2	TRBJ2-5	TGCGCCAGCAGCCAAGTGGGACTAGCGGGGGAGACCCAGTACTTC	CASSQVGLAGETQYF
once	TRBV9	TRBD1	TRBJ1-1	TGTGCCAGCAGCGCCCGGGACAGGGGGCTGAACACTGAAGCTTTCTTT	CASSARDRGLNTEAFF
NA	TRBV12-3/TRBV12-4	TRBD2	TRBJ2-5	TGTGCCAGCAGTGGACGACTAGCGGAGACCCAGTACTTC	CASSGRLAETQYF